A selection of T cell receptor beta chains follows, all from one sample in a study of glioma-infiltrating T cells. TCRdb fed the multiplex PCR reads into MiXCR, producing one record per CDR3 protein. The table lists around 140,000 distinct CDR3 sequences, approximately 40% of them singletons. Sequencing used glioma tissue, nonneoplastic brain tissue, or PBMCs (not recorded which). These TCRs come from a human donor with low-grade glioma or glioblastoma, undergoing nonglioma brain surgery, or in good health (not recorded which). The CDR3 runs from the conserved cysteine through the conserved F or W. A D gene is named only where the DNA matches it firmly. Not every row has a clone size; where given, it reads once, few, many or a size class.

cdr3_aa: CASRDDEQFF
cdr3_nt: TGTGCCAGCAGAGATGATGAGCAGTTCTTC
j_call: TRBJ2-1
d_call: NA
v_call: TRBV6-1
clone_size: NA

cdr3_aa: CASSGQPDNSPLHF
cdr3_nt: TGTGCCAGCAGTGGACAGCCTGATAATTCACCCCTCCACTTT
j_call: TRBJ1-6
d_call: NA
v_call: TRBV6-1
clone_size: NA

cdr3_aa: CASSLGGGNEKLFF
cdr3_nt: TGTGCCAGCAGCTTAGGAGGCGGCAATGAAAAACTGTTTTTT
j_call: TRBJ1-4
d_call: NA
v_call: TRBV7-9
clone_size: NA

cdr3_aa: CASSFWSYEQYF
cdr3_nt: TGTGCCAGCAGTTTTTGGTCCTACGAGCAGTACTTC
j_call: TRBJ2-7
d_call: NA
v_call: TRBV28
clone_size: many

cdr3_aa: CATSRERTGAETQYF
cdr3_nt: TGTGCCACCAGCAGAGAGAGGACAGGGGCGGAGACCCAGTACTTC
j_call: TRBJ2-5
d_call: TRBD1
v_call: TRBV15
clone_size: few

cdr3_aa: CASNGGIGTEAFF
cdr3_nt: TGTGCCAGTAATGGAGGGATCGGCACTGAAGCTTTCTTT
j_call: TRBJ1-1
d_call: NA
v_call: TRBV19
clone_size: once

cdr3_aa: CSVEEQTGRPQHF
cdr3_nt: TGCAGCGTTGAAGAACAGACGGGAAGGCCCCAGCATTTT
j_call: TRBJ1-5
d_call: NA
v_call: TRBV29-1
clone_size: few

cdr3_aa: CASRRMGQGLTNTEAFF
cdr3_nt: TGTGCCAGCAGAAGGATGGGACAGGGCCTCACGAACACTGAAGCTTTCTTT
j_call: TRBJ1-1
d_call: TRBD1
v_call: TRBV7-8
clone_size: NA

cdr3_aa: CASMSRARMNTEAFF
cdr3_nt: TGTGCCAGCATGAGCAGAGCTCGTATGAACACTGAAGCTTTCTTT
j_call: TRBJ1-1
d_call: NA
v_call: TRBV28
clone_size: few

cdr3_aa: CAISGSTGYEQYF
cdr3_nt: TGTGCCATCAGTGGGTCAACTGGATACGAGCAGTACTTC
j_call: TRBJ2-7
d_call: NA
v_call: TRBV10-3
clone_size: NA

cdr3_aa: CASSDRGYTDTQYF
cdr3_nt: TGTGCCAGCAGTGACCGGGGTTACACAGATACGCAGTATTTT
j_call: TRBJ2-3
d_call: NA
v_call: TRBV6-1
clone_size: NA

cdr3_aa: CASSELGRKNIQYF
cdr3_nt: TGTGCCAGCAGTGAACTCGGCAGGAAAAACATTCAGTACTTC
j_call: TRBJ2-4
d_call: NA
v_call: TRBV6-1
clone_size: few

cdr3_aa: CASSEDGGNTGELFF
cdr3_nt: TGCGCCAGCAGTGAGGACGGGGGAAACACCGGGGAGCTGTTTTTT
j_call: TRBJ2-2
d_call: NA
v_call: TRBV10-1
clone_size: NA

cdr3_aa: CASQDSYSNQPQHF
cdr3_nt: TGTGCCAGCCAGGACAGCTATAGCAATCAGCCCCAGCATTTT
j_call: TRBJ1-5
d_call: NA
v_call: TRBV19
clone_size: NA

cdr3_aa: CAISESTGEAFF
cdr3_nt: TGTGCCATCAGTGAGTCGACAGGTGAAGCTTTCTTT
j_call: TRBJ1-1
d_call: NA
v_call: TRBV10-3
clone_size: few

cdr3_aa: CSARRQENTEAFF
cdr3_nt: TGCAGTGCCAGACGACAGGAGAACACTGAAGCTTTCTTT
j_call: TRBJ1-1
d_call: NA
v_call: TRBV20-1
clone_size: NA

cdr3_aa: CASSLSSGAAYEQYF
cdr3_nt: TGTGCCAGCAGTTTAAGCTCCGGGGCGGCCTACGAGCAGTACTTC
j_call: TRBJ2-7
d_call: NA
v_call: TRBV27
clone_size: many

cdr3_aa: CASSPRCHEETQYF
cdr3_nt: TGTGCCAGCTCACCAAGGTGCCATGAAGAGACCCAGTACTTC
j_call: TRBJ2-5
d_call: NA
v_call: TRBV18
clone_size: NA

cdr3_aa: CASGLSGYEQYF
cdr3_nt: TGTGCTAGTGGTTTGAGCGGCTATGAGCAGTACTTC
j_call: TRBJ2-7
d_call: NA
v_call: TRBV12-5
clone_size: NA

cdr3_aa: CASSLSASSTDTQYF
cdr3_nt: TGTGCCAGCAGTTTATCCGCCAGTAGCACAGATACGCAGTATTTT
j_call: TRBJ2-3
d_call: NA
v_call: TRBV27
clone_size: NA

cdr3_aa: CASRPRGIYNEQFF
cdr3_nt: TGTGCCAGCAGGCCGCGGGGTATCTACAATGAGCAGTTCTTC
j_call: TRBJ2-1
d_call: NA
v_call: TRBV6-1
clone_size: NA

cdr3_aa: CSARADKAGATYEQYF
cdr3_nt: TGCAGTGCTAGAGCGGATAAAGCGGGGGCCACCTACGAGCAGTACTTC
j_call: TRBJ2-7
d_call: TRBD2
v_call: TRBV20-1
clone_size: NA

cdr3_aa: CATSRDQYADTQYF
cdr3_nt: TGTGCCACCAGCAGAGATCAGTACGCAGATACGCAGTATTTT
j_call: TRBJ2-3
d_call: NA
v_call: TRBV15
clone_size: few

cdr3_aa: CSARGDRVNEAFF
cdr3_nt: TGCAGTGCTAGAGGGGACAGGGTGAATGAAGCTTTCTTT
j_call: TRBJ1-1
d_call: TRBD1
v_call: TRBV20-1
clone_size: NA

cdr3_aa: CSARDRGANVLTF
cdr3_nt: TGCAGTGCTAGAGATAGGGGGGCCAACGTCCTGACTTTC
j_call: TRBJ2-6
d_call: NA
v_call: TRBV20-1
clone_size: NA

cdr3_aa: CASTPFPDRVEQPQHF
cdr3_nt: TGTGCCAGTACCCCCTTCCCGGACAGGGTAGAGCAGCCCCAGCATTTT
j_call: TRBJ1-5
d_call: TRBD1
v_call: TRBV19
clone_size: NA

cdr3_aa: CASSPPGAYNEQFF
cdr3_nt: TGTGCCAGCTCACCGCCAGGAGCTTACAATGAGCAGTTCTTC
j_call: TRBJ2-1
d_call: NA
v_call: TRBV18
clone_size: NA

cdr3_aa: CASSQGLVGNSPLHF
cdr3_nt: TGTGCCAGCAGCCAAGGGTTGGTTGGTAATTCACCCCTCCACTTT
j_call: TRBJ1-6
d_call: NA
v_call: TRBV6-1
clone_size: few

cdr3_aa: CASGPPFQETQYF
cdr3_nt: TGCGCCAGCGGCCCACCCTTCCAAGAGACCCAGTACTTC
j_call: TRBJ2-5
d_call: NA
v_call: TRBV4-1
clone_size: once

cdr3_aa: CASMTETYEQYF
cdr3_nt: TGTGCCAGCATGACGGAGACCTACGAGCAGTACTTC
j_call: TRBJ2-7
d_call: NA
v_call: TRBV6-1
clone_size: NA

cdr3_aa: CASTSERERGTGELFF
cdr3_nt: TGTGCCAGCACCTCAGAGCGGGAGAGGGGAACCGGGGAGCTGTTTTTT
j_call: TRBJ2-2
d_call: TRBD2
v_call: TRBV25-1
clone_size: NA

cdr3_aa: CASSEGRGGETQYF
cdr3_nt: TGTGCCAGCAGTGAAGGCAGGGGTGGAGAGACCCAGTACTTC
j_call: TRBJ2-5
d_call: NA
v_call: TRBV25-1
clone_size: few

cdr3_aa: CASSPGGITEQYF
cdr3_nt: TGTGCCAGCTCACCAGGGGGCATCACCGAGCAGTACTTC
j_call: TRBJ2-7
d_call: NA
v_call: TRBV18
clone_size: once

cdr3_aa: CASVELAGATEQFF
cdr3_nt: TGTGCCAGCGTTGAACTAGCGGGAGCCACTGAGCAGTTCTTC
j_call: TRBJ2-1
d_call: TRBD2
v_call: TRBV6-1
clone_size: NA

cdr3_aa: CASSQVNGQQAFF
cdr3_nt: TGCGCCAGCAGCCAAGTCAATGGACAGCAAGCTTTCTTT
j_call: TRBJ1-1
d_call: NA
v_call: TRBV4-3
clone_size: few

cdr3_aa: CASISGTTNEQFF
cdr3_nt: TGTGCCAGCATCTCCGGGACCACAAATGAGCAGTTCTTC
j_call: TRBJ2-1
d_call: NA
v_call: TRBV6-1
clone_size: few

cdr3_aa: CASSWQGTSTEAFF
cdr3_nt: TGTGCCAGCAGTTGGCAGGGTACCAGCACTGAAGCTTTCTTT
j_call: TRBJ1-1
d_call: NA
v_call: TRBV27
clone_size: few

cdr3_aa: CASRRDRENSPLHF
cdr3_nt: TGTGCCAGTCGCCGGGACAGGGAGAATTCACCCCTCCACTTT
j_call: TRBJ1-6
d_call: TRBD1
v_call: TRBV7-2
clone_size: few

cdr3_aa: CASSQDGGNNEQFF
cdr3_nt: TGTGCCAGCAGCCAAGATGGTGGCAACAATGAGCAGTTCTTC
j_call: TRBJ2-1
d_call: NA
v_call: TRBV28
clone_size: NA

cdr3_aa: CASITETGGSGYTF
cdr3_nt: TGTGCCAGCATTACCGAGACAGGGGGCTCTGGCTACACCTTC
j_call: TRBJ1-2
d_call: TRBD1
v_call: TRBV6-1
clone_size: NA

cdr3_aa: CASKQSGNTIYF
cdr3_nt: TGTGCCAGCAAGCAATCTGGAAACACCATATATTTT
j_call: TRBJ1-3
d_call: NA
v_call: TRBV6-1
clone_size: NA

cdr3_aa: CARSYFNQPQHF
cdr3_nt: TGTGCCCGCAGCTATTTCAATCAGCCCCAGCATTTT
j_call: TRBJ1-5
d_call: NA
v_call: TRBV7-2
clone_size: once

cdr3_aa: CSAPRTEGNTEAFF
cdr3_nt: TGCAGTGCTCCCCGGACAGAGGGGAACACTGAAGCTTTCTTT
j_call: TRBJ1-1
d_call: NA
v_call: TRBV20-1
clone_size: NA

cdr3_aa: CASTRTSGTDTQYF
cdr3_nt: TGTGCCAGCACGAGGACTAGCGGCACAGATACGCAGTATTTT
j_call: TRBJ2-3
d_call: TRBD2
v_call: TRBV2
clone_size: NA

cdr3_aa: CASSPAGGSGYGYTF
cdr3_nt: TGCGCCAGCAGCCCGGCAGGGGGCAGTGGCTATGGCTACACCTTC
j_call: TRBJ1-2
d_call: TRBD1
v_call: TRBV4-3
clone_size: NA

cdr3_aa: CASSSKTSSMNRELFF
cdr3_nt: TGTGCCAGCAGCTCGAAGACTAGTAGTATGAACCGGGAGCTGTTTTTT
j_call: TRBJ2-2
d_call: NA
v_call: TRBV7-2
clone_size: NA

cdr3_aa: CASSRENQPQHF
cdr3_nt: TGTGCCAGCAGCCGCGAGAATCAGCCCCAGCATTTT
j_call: TRBJ1-5
d_call: NA
v_call: TRBV4-2
clone_size: NA

cdr3_aa: CASSAGTGDYGYTF
cdr3_nt: TGTGCCAGCAGTGCCGGGACAGGAGATTACGGCTACACCTTC
j_call: TRBJ1-2
d_call: TRBD1
v_call: TRBV6-6
clone_size: NA

cdr3_aa: CASSQEWGRNNEQFF
cdr3_nt: TGTGCCAGCAGCCAAGAGTGGGGTCGCAACAATGAGCAGTTCTTC
j_call: TRBJ2-1
d_call: NA
v_call: TRBV4-2
clone_size: NA

cdr3_aa: CASSIDMNTEAFF
cdr3_nt: TGTGCCAGCAGTATAGACATGAACACTGAAGCTTTCTTT
j_call: TRBJ1-1
d_call: NA
v_call: TRBV2
clone_size: NA

cdr3_aa: CATSGPASGTEQFF
cdr3_nt: TGTGCCACCAGTGGCCCGGCTAGCGGAACAGAGCAGTTCTTC
j_call: TRBJ2-1
d_call: TRBD2
v_call: TRBV24-1
clone_size: NA

cdr3_aa: CASRTSGETQYF
cdr3_nt: TGTGCCAGCCGGACTAGCGGCGAGACCCAGTACTTC
j_call: TRBJ2-5
d_call: TRBD2
v_call: TRBV27
clone_size: NA

cdr3_aa: CASSPRGGAREDTQYF
cdr3_nt: TGTGCCAGCAGTCCCCGCGGGGGGGCCCGGGAAGATACGCAGTATTTT
j_call: TRBJ2-3
d_call: TRBD2
v_call: TRBV6-2/TRBV6-3
clone_size: many